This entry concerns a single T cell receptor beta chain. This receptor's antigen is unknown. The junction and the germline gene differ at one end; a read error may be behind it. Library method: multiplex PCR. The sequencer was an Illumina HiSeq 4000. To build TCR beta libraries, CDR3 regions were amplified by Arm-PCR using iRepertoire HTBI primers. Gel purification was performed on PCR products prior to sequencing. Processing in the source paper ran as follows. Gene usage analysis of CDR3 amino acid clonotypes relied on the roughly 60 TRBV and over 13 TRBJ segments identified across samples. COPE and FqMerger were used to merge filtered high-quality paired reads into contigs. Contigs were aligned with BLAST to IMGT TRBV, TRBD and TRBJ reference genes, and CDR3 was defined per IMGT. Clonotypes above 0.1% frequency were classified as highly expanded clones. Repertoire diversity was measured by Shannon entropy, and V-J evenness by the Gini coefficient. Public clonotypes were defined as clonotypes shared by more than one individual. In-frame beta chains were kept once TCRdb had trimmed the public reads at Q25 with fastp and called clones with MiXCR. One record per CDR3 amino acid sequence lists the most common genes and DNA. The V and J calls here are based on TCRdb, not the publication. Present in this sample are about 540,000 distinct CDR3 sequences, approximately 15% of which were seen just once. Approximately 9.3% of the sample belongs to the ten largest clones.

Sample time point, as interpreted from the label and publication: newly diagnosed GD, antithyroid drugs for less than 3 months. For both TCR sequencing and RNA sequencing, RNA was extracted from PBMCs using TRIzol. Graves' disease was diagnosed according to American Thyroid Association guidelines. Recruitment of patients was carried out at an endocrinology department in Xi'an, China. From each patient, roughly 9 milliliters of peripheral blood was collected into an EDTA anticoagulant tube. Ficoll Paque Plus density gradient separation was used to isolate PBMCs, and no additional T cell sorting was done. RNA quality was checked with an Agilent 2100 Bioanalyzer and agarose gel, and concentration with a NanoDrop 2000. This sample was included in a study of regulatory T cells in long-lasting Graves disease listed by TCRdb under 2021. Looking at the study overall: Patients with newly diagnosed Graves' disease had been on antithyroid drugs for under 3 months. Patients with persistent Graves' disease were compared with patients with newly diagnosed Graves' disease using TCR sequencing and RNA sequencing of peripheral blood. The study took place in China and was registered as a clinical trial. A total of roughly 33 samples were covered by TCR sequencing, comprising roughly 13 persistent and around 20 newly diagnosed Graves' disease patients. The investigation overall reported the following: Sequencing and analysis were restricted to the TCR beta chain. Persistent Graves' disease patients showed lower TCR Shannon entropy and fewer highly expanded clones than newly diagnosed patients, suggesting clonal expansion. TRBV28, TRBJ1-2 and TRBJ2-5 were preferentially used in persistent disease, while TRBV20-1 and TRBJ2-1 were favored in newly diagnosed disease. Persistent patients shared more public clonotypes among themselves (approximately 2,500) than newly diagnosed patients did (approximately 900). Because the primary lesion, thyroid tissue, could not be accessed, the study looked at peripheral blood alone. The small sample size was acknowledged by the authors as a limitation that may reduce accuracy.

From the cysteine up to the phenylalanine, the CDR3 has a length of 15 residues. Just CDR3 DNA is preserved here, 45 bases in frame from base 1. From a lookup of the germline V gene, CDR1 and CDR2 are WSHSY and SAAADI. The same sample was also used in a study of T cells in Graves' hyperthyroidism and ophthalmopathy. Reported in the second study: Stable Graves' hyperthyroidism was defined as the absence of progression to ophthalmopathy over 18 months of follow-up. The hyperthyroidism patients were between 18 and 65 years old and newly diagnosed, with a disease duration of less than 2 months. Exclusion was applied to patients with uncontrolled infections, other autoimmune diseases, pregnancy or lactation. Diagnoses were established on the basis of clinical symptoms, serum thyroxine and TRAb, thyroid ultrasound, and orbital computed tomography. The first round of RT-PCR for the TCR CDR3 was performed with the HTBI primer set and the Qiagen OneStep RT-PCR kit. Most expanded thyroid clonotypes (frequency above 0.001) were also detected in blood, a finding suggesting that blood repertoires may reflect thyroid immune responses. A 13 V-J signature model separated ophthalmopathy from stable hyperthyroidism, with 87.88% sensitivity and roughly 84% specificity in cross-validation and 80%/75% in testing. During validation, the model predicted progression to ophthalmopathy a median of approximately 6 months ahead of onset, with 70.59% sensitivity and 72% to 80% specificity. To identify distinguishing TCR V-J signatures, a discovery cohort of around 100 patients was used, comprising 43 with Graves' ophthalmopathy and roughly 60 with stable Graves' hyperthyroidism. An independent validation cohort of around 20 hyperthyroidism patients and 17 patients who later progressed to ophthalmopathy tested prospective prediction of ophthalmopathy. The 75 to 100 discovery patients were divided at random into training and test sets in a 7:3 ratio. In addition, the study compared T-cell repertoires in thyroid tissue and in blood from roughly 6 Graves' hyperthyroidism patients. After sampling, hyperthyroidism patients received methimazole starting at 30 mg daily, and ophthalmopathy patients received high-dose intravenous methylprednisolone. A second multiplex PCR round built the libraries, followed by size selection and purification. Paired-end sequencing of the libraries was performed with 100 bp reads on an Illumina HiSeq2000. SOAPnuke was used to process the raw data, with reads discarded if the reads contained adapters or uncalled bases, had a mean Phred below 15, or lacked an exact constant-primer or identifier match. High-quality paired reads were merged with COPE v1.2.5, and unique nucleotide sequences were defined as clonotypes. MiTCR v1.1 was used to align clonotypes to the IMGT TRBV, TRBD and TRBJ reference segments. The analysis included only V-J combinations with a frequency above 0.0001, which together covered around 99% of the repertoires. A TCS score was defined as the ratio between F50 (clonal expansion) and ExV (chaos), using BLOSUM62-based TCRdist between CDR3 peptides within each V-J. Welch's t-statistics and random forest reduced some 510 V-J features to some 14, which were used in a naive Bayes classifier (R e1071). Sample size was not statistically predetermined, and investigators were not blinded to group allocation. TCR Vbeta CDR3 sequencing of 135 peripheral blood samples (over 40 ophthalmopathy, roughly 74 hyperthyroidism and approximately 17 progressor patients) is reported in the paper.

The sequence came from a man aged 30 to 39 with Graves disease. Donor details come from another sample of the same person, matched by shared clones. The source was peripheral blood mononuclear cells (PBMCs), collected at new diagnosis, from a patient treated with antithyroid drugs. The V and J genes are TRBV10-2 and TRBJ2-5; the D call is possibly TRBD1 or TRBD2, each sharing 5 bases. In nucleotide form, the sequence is TGCGTCAGCAGTGAATCCGGGGCCTCCCAAGAGACCCAGTACTTC. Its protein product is CVSSESGASQETQYF.